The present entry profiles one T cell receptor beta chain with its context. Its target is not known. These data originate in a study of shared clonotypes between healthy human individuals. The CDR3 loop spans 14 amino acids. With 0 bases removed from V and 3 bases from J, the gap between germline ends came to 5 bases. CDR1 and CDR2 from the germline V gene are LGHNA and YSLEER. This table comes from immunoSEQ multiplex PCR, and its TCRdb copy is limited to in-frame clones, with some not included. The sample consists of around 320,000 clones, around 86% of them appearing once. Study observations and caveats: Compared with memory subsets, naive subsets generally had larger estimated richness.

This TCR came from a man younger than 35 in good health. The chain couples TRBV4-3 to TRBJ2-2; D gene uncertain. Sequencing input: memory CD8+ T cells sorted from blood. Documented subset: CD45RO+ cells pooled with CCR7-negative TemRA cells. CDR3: CASSQDWYTGELFF. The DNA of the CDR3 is TGCGCCAGCAGCCAAGATTGGTACACCGGGGAGCTGTTTTTT.